This is a list of T cell receptor beta chains from one sample in a study of blood T cell repertoires in COVID-19. Sequenced by immunoSEQ multiplex PCR; TCRdb stores in-frame clones only, minus some. The top ten hold around 5.6% of the sample, which has approximately 120,000 clones, around four fifths seen once. Material: peripheral blood. The receptors originated from a man older than 75 with active or convalescent COVID-19. Both conserved end residues are part of each CDR3. The D gene is left open where the match is weak. For some rows the clone size is stated as once, few or many, or as a class when expanded; others skip it.

J,V,D,size,length,CDR3,DNA
TRBJ2-2,TRBV10-2,NA,NA,15,CASSAGFPNTGELFF,TGCGCCAGCAGTGCGGGATTTCCCAACACCGGGGAGCTGTTTTTT
TRBJ2-7,TRBV19,TRBD1,NA,15,CASSGPGQGRYEQYF,TGTGCCAGTAGTGGGCCGGGACAGGGACGCTACGAGCAGTACTTC
TRBJ2-3,TRBV7-3,TRBD2,NA,13,CASSLRGADTQYF,TGTGCCAGCAGCTTACGGGGGGCAGATACGCAGTATTTT
TRBJ2-3,TRBV12-3/TRBV12-4,NA,NA,13,CASSLGLSDTQYF,TGTGCCAGCAGTCTGGGACTTTCAGATACGCAGTATTTT
TRBJ2-3,TRBV5-1,NA,NA,15,CASSSNRGGSDTQYF,TGCGCCAGCAGCTCCAACAGGGGGGGGTCAGATACGCAGTATTTT
TRBJ1-4,TRBV5-1,NA,NA,12,CASSPKEGKLFF,TGCGCCAGCAGCCCGAAGGAGGGGAAACTGTTTTTT
TRBJ1-2,TRBV4-3,NA,NA,15,CASSHLGEGIYGYTF,TGCGCCAGCAGCCACCTCGGGGAGGGGATCTATGGCTACACCTTC
TRBJ1-5,TRBV6-2/TRBV6-3,NA,once,14,CASSPGGTNQPQHF,TGTGCCAGCAGCCCCGGGGGAACCAATCAGCCCCAGCATTTT
TRBJ2-3,TRBV5-1,NA,NA,14,CASSLGRSTDTQYF,TGCGCCAGCAGCTTAGGGAGGAGCACAGATACGCAGTATTTT
TRBJ2-3,TRBV4-1,TRBD2,NA,19,CASSPGTSGGLRTTDTQYF,TGCGCCAGCAGCCCCGGGACTAGCGGGGGGCTGAGGACCACAGATACGCAGTATTTT
TRBJ1-1,TRBV5-1,NA,NA,14,CASSSASMNTEAFF,TGCGCCAGCAGCTCCGCCAGTATGAACACTGAAGCTTTCTTT
TRBJ1-1,TRBV12-3/TRBV12-4,NA,NA,13,CASSFDLNTEAFF,TGTGCCAGCAGTTTTGACTTGAACACTGAAGCTTTCTTT
TRBJ2-2,TRBV11-2,NA,NA,14,CASSLLGGSGELFF,TGTGCCAGCAGCTTACTCGGAGGATCCGGGGAGCTGTTTTTT
TRBJ1-2,TRBV6-2/TRBV6-3,TRBD1,once,15,CASSYFGTGTYGYTF,TGTGCCAGCAGTTACTTCGGGACAGGGACCTATGGCTACACCTTC
TRBJ2-7,TRBV7-2,TRBD1,NA,12,CASRGTGYEQYF,TGTGCCAGCAGGGGGACAGGCTACGAGCAGTACTTC
TRBJ1-5,TRBV15,NA,NA,17,CATSREPWQDSNQPQHF,TGTGCCACCAGCAGAGAGCCCTGGCAAGATAGCAATCAGCCCCAGCATTTT
TRBJ1-2,TRBV2,TRBD1,NA,16,CASSEAGTGASYGYTF,TGTGCCAGCAGTGAAGCCGGGACAGGGGCCTCCTATGGCTACACCTTC
TRBJ1-5,TRBV10-3,NA,NA,15,CAIVTPGGAVWPQHF,TGTGCCATCGTAACCCCGGGGGGTGCGGTGTGGCCCCAGCATTTT
TRBJ1-1,TRBV19,TRBD1,NA,14,CASSTRQGNTEAFF,TGTGCCAGTAGTACCCGACAGGGTAACACTGAAGCTTTCTTT
TRBJ2-1,TRBV9,TRBD2,NA,15,CASSLSGGTYNEQFF,TGTGCCAGCAGTCTTAGCGGGGGGACCTACAATGAGCAGTTCTTC
TRBJ2-3,TRBV4-3,TRBD2,NA,17,CASSQELLAGGSDTQYF,TGCGCCAGCAGCCAAGAATTACTAGCGGGGGGTTCAGATACGCAGTATTTT
TRBJ1-2,TRBV6-5,TRBD1,NA,13,CASDTGTGNGYTF,TGTGCCAGCGATACCGGGACAGGGAATGGCTACACCTTC
TRBJ1-1,TRBV2,NA,NA,11,CASSESGEAFF,TGTGCCAGCAGTGAGAGCGGGGAAGCTTTCTTT
TRBJ1-1,TRBV2,NA,NA,15,CASSELFADYTEAFF,TGTGCCAGCAGTGAATTATTTGCAGATTACACTGAAGCTTTCTTT
TRBJ1-5,TRBV12-3/TRBV12-4,TRBD1,NA,13,CASSWDRNQPQHF,TGTGCCAGCAGTTGGGACAGAAATCAGCCCCAGCATTTT
TRBJ2-7,TRBV2,NA,NA,12,CASRTATYEQYF,TGTGCCAGCAGGACAGCAACCTACGAGCAGTACTTC
TRBJ1-5,TRBV10-3,NA,NA,16,CAISDGDVIRNQPQHF,TGTGCCATCAGTGACGGGGATGTTATCCGCAATCAGCCCCAGCATTTT
TRBJ1-4,TRBV19,NA,NA,13,CASSILRGEKLFF,TGTGCCAGTAGTATATTACGGGGTGAAAAACTGTTTTTT
TRBJ1-1,TRBV11-2,NA,few,13,CASSLMSVYEAFF,TGTGCCAGCAGCTTAATGTCGGTTTATGAAGCTTTCTTT
TRBJ1-5,TRBV11-1,TRBD1,NA,15,CASSLGTGGNQPQHF,TGTGCCAGCAGCTTAGGGACAGGGGGGAATCAGCCCCAGCATTTT
TRBJ2-3,TRBV6-5,TRBD2,NA,15,CASSYGTSHTDTQYF,TGTGCCAGCAGTTACGGGACTAGCCATACAGATACGCAGTATTTT
TRBJ1-5,TRBV13,NA,NA,14,CASSFGQRNQPQHF,TGTGCCAGCAGCTTTGGCCAGCGTAATCAGCCCCAGCATTTT
TRBJ2-7,TRBV7-8,NA,NA,15,CASSLVAPFAYEQYF,TGTGCCAGCAGCTTAGTAGCCCCTTTTGCCTACGAGCAGTACTTC
TRBJ1-6,TRBV11-1,TRBD1,NA,15,CASSLGQSYNSPLHF,TGTGCCAGCAGCTTGGGACAGTCCTATAATTCACCCCTCCACTTT
TRBJ2-1,TRBV19,TRBD2,NA,15,CASSKLAGGHNEQFF,TGTGCCAGTAGTAAGTTAGCGGGGGGACACAATGAGCAGTTCTTC
TRBJ1-2,TRBV28,NA,few,13,CASSQQANYGYTF,TGTGCCAGCAGCCAGCAGGCCAACTATGGCTACACCTTC
TRBJ1-4,TRBV20-1,NA,NA,11,CSARVAEKLFF,TGCAGTGCTAGAGTGGCTGAAAAACTGTTTTTT
TRBJ2-3,TRBV7-3,NA,NA,15,CASRKGGTITDTQYF,TGTGCCAGCAGGAAGGGGGGGACCATCACAGATACGCAGTATTTT
TRBJ1-4,TRBV23-1,NA,NA,17,CASSQYGSRGGDEKLFF,TGCGCCAGCAGTCAATATGGATCGAGAGGAGGGGATGAAAAACTGTTTTTT
TRBJ1-6,TRBV5-5,NA,NA,15,CASRQAGSYNSPLHF,TGTGCCAGCAGACAGGCAGGGTCCTATAATTCACCCCTCCACTTT
TRBJ2-7,TRBV21-1,NA,once,17,CATNLPGLAGITYEQYF,TGTGCCACCAACCTTCCGGGACTAGCGGGGATTACCTACGAGCAGTACTTC
TRBJ1-2,TRBV2,NA,NA,12,CASIRGNYGYTF,TGTGCCAGCATCCGGGGAAACTATGGCTACACCTTC
TRBJ1-2,TRBV29-1,NA,NA,14,CSVLAQGMDYGYTF,TGCAGCGTCCTAGCACAGGGTATGGACTATGGCTACACCTTC
TRBJ1-2,TRBV7-2,NA,NA,13,CASSIRGGKGYTF,TGTGCCAGCAGCATCCGCGGGGGGAAGGGCTACACCTTC
TRBJ1-1,TRBV7-3,NA,NA,15,CASSLRSGSDTEAFF,TGTGCCAGCAGCCTTCGGTCCGGGAGTGACACTGAAGCTTTCTTT
TRBJ1-1,TRBV4-2,NA,few,14,CASSQFGRSAEAFF,TGTGCCAGCAGCCAATTCGGGAGGAGCGCTGAAGCTTTCTTT
TRBJ1-5,TRBV4-1,TRBD1,NA,16,CASSQAPGQLYQPQHF,TGCGCCAGCAGCCAAGCACCGGGACAGCTTTACCAGCCCCAGCATTTT
TRBJ1-6,TRBV6-6,NA,NA,13,CASSESAGSPLHF,TGTGCCAGCAGCGAATCGGCGGGTTCACCCCTCCACTTT
TRBJ1-2,TRBV6-5,NA,few,15,CASNLQGGNNYGYTF,TGTGCCAGCAACCTACAGGGAGGGAATAACTATGGCTACACCTTC
TRBJ2-1,TRBV4-3,NA,NA,16,CASSPWDMSSYNEQFF,TGCGCCAGCAGCCCCTGGGACATGAGCTCCTACAATGAGCAGTTCTTC
TRBJ2-2,TRBV5-4,TRBD2,NA,17,CASSLVSVAGESGELFF,TGTGCCAGCAGCTTGGTTTCGGTAGCGGGGGAGTCCGGGGAGCTGTTTTTT
TRBJ2-7,TRBV6-2/TRBV6-3,NA,NA,13,CASSFGISYEQYF,TGTGCCAGCAGTTTCGGGATCTCCTACGAGCAGTACTTC